This T cell receptor (beta chain) was captured by sequencing in a study of shared clonotypes between healthy human individuals (dated by TCRdb to 2018 to 2021). Regarding the study in general: The cohort included a few men and a couple of women between 18 and 49 years of age. Blood TCR repertoires of a handful of healthy adults were deeply sequenced to estimate repertoire size and the extent of clonotype sharing between individuals. Different laboratories and diverse techniques were used to prepare libraries and sequence TCR repertoires, to increase sequencing depth and limit assay-specific biases. Leukapheresis yielded between about 0.94 and 8.9 billion PBMCs per donor.

The paper as a whole reports these results and caveats: Only blood was sampled, and tissue TCR repertoires likely differ from those in blood. Pairwise subsampling indicated that sequencing depth was expected to affect the degree of clonotype sharing among donors. Because the study included only a small number of donors, the genetic and exposure-history diversity represented was limited.

The germline V gene sets CDR1 to SGHAT and CDR2 to FQNNGV. The CDR3 has 13 amino acids, counting the end cysteine and phenylalanine. Kept here is only the CDR3 DNA, which spans 39 bases and is read in frame from base 1. The trim is 0 bases for V and 4 bases for J, with a gap of 6 bases between the germline ends. Donors were healthy HIV-negative adults with no recently reported acute infections or vaccinations. Every donor was a Caucasian adult living in Nashville, Tennessee, USA. For unsorted samples, around 85 million PBMCs were counted, and genomic DNA was extracted using the QIAamp DNA Blood Mini kit. After blood collection by leukapheresis, PBMCs were isolated using Ficoll-Histopaque density gradient centrifugation and then cryopreserved in the vapor phase of liquid nitrogen. With respect to this clone: Its cognate antigen has yet to be identified. No base quality information exists; no much larger clone differs at one position.

Using the deep immunoSEQ assay, TCR CDR3 regions were amplified from genomic DNA by multiplex PCR. Extracted genomic DNA from each cell subset was distributed evenly across all wells of several immunoSEQ 96-well plates, and each plate was treated as a replicate. For unsorted PBMC, around 300 ng genomic DNA, equal to around 30,000 T cell genomes, was loaded into each replicate PCR. Genomic DNA from unsorted PBMC was sequenced over ten immunoSEQ deep assay plates. The purified libraries were quantified using a Qubit 3.0 fluorometer, sized with a Bioanalyzer 2100, and then quantified again using the KAPA Library Quantification kit. Every immunoSEQ 96-well plate was sequenced on a dedicated single-read 150-cycle Illumina NextSeq 550 flow cell. Regarding the original processing steps: The immunoSEQ output contained only junctional sequences without quality scores, so filtering could not match that applied to full-length reads. To assign V/J genes and CDR3, sequences were annotated against IMGT germline references using PyIR, a Python wrapper for IgBLAST v1.9. Reads with weak V/J assignments (E-value above 1e-6), missing CDR3, stop codons, out-of-frame junctions, or ambiguous translated residues were removed. V3J clonotypes were defined as sequences sharing the same inferred V gene, J gene, and CDR3 amino acid sequence. Percentage overlap between repertoires was calculated by dividing the number of shared unique clonotypes by the size of the smaller repertoire. RTK rarefaction, the Chao1 estimator, and Recon v2.1 estimates of unobserved clonotypes were used to assess repertoire richness. The immuneACCESS repertoire file appears here via TCRdb, limited to in-frame rearrangements. These files lack a portion of the clones; in checked studies, under half of the deficit traces to unresolved V genes, and the cause of the others is not known. The DNA was the basis for D and trimming; V, J and clone size are from that table. For this sample the table gives approximately 470,000 clones, of which 78% were detected only once. Jointly, the top ten make up around 13% of the sample.

This chain is built from TRBV11-2 and TRBJ1-2; confidence is insufficient to name the D gene. The sequenced sample consisted of PBMCs. This clonotype was sampled from a woman in her 40s in good health. Some clones in this sample may be carry-over from other donors' samples. The CDR3 here reads CASSLEVGYGYTF. The nucleotide sequence is given as TGTGCCAGCAGCTTAGAAGTTGGCTATGGCTACACCTTC.